The TCR beta chain described here comes from a study of graft-versus-host responses after intestinal transplantation. The wider study: Every transplant recipient was induced with anti-thymocyte globulin, then maintained on tacrolimus and steroids for about 3 years.

The CDR3 covers 14 residues. The V end was cut by 3 bases, the J end by 0 bases, with 8 bases between. From germline, CDR1 is SEHNR and CDR2 FQNEAQ (reference sequence). The table came from immunoSEQ multiplex PCR; TCRdb's copy has only in-frame clones and leaves some out. The data hold 85,000 to 100,000 clones, with roughly 88% observed a single time. The chain links TRBV7-9 to TRBJ2-5; no definite D call. The source material was PBMCs, sampled 255 days after intestinal transplant. The clonotype originates from a human patient who received an intestinal transplant, so some T cells may come from the graft donor. CDR3 sequence reads: CASSLAQNQETQYF. For the CDR3, the DNA is TGTGCCAGCAGCTTGGCCCAAAACCAAGAGACCCAGTACTTC.